The T cell receptor beta chain described here comes from a study of naive and memory T cell subsets. Four subsets defined by CD45RA and CD27 were sorted after CD3, CD4, CD8 and live/dead staining. This clonotype was counted many times. Its antigen is unidentified. V dropped 0 bases and J dropped 8; count of bases not matched to a gene: 10. This CDR3 region has 16 residues. Germline CDR1 reads SGHNT; CDR2 reads YYREEE (reference sequence). Study findings and constraints: In naive cells, over 85% of TCR sequences were seen only once.

Two oligonucleotides, mixed equimolar, formed the beta constant-region primer covering TRBC1 and TRBC2. An oligonucleotide with the SP2 primer and a 12-nucleotide UMI was ligated to the cDNA 3' end. Four rounds of PCR amplified the ligated cDNA using nested alpha and beta constant-region primers plus SP2. MiXCR, applied by TCRdb to the UMI-ligation and nested PCR reads, yields one record per CDR3 protein. The data contain about 21,000 distinct CDR3 sequences, roughly 9.6% of them singletons. This clonotype originated in a human donor in good health. The sample consisted of central memory CD8+ T cells from blood. V gene TRBV5-4 combines with J gene TRBJ2-1; 8 positions agree with TRBD2. CDR3 region: CASSLGAGGPADEQFF. CDR3 nucleotides: TGTGCCAGCAGCTTGGGCGCGGGAGGCCCTGCCGATGAGCAGTTCTTC.